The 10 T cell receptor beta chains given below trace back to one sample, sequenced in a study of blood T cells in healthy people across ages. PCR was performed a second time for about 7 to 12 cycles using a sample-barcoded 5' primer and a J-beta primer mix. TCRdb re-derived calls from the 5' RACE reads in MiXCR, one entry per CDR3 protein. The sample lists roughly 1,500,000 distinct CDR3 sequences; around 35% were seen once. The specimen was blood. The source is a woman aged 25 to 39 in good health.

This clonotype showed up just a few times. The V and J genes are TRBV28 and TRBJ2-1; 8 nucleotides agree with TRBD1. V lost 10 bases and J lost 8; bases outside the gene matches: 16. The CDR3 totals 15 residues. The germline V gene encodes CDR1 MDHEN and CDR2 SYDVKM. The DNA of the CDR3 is TGTGCCACCTACGCTCAGGGGGCCGGCGGGGATGAGCAGTTCTTC. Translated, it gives CATYAQGAGGDEQFF.

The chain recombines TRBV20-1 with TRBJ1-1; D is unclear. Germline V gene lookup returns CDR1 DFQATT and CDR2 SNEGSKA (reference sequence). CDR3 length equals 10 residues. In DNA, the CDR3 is TGCAGCCACTACGGTGATGAAGCTTTCTTT. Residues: CSHYGDEAFF.

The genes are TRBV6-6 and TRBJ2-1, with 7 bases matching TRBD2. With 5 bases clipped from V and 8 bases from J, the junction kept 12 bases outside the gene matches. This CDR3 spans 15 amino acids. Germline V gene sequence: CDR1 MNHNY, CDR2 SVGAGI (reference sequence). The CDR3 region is CASSEETSWIDEQFF. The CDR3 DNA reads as TGTGCCAGCAGTGAGGAGACTAGCTGGATCGATGAGCAGTTCTTC.

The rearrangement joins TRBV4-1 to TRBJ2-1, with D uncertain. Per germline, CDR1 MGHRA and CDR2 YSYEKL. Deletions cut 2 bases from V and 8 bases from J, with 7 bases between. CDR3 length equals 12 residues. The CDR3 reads CASSQSVDEQFF. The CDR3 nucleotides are TGCGCCAGCAGCCAATCAGTCGATGAGCAGTTCTTC.

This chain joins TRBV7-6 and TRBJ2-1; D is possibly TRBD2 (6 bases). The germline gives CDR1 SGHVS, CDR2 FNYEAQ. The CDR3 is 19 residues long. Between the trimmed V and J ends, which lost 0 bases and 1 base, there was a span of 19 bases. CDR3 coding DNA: TGTGCCAGCAGCTTAGCGATAAAACAGGCCCGGGGGTCCTACAATGAGCAGTTCTTC. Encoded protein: CASSLAIKQARGSYNEQFF.

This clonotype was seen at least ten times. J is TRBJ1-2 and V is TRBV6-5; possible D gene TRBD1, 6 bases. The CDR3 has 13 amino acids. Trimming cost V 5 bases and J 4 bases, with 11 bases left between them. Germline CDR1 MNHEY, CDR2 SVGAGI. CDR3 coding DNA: TGTGCCAGCAGTACCCTCAGGGGCTATGGCTACACCTTC. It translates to CASSTLRGYGYTF.

The CDR3 protein is CSARDGNSHTEAFF. In DNA, the CDR3 is TGCAGTGCTAGAGATGGGAACAGCCACACTGAAGCTTTCTTT. The chain recombines TRBV20-1 with TRBJ1-1; the D is unclear. The CDR3 is 14 amino acids. V dropped 0 bases and J dropped 3 bases, with 11 bases sitting between them. Germline V lookup: CDR1 DFQATT, CDR2 SNEGSKA (reference sequence).

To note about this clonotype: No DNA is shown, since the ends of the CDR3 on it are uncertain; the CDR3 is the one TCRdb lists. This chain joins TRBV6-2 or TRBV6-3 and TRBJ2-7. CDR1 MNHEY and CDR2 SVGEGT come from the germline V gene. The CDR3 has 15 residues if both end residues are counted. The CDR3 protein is CASSSSWTSSYEQYF.

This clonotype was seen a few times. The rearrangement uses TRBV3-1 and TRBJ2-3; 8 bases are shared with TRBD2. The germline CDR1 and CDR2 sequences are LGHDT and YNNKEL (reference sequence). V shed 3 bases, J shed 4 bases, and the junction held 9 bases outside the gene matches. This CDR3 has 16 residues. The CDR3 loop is CASSHGLAIFPDTQYF. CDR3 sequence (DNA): TGTGCCAGCAGCCACGGACTAGCCATTTTCCCAGATACGCAGTATTTT.

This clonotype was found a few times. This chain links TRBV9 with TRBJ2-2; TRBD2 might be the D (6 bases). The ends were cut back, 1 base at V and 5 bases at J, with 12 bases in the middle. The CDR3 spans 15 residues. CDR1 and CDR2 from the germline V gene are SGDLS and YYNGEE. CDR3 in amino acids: CASSVLDYVTGELFF. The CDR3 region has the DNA TGTGCCAGCAGCGTACTGGACTACGTGACCGGGGAGCTGTTTTTT.